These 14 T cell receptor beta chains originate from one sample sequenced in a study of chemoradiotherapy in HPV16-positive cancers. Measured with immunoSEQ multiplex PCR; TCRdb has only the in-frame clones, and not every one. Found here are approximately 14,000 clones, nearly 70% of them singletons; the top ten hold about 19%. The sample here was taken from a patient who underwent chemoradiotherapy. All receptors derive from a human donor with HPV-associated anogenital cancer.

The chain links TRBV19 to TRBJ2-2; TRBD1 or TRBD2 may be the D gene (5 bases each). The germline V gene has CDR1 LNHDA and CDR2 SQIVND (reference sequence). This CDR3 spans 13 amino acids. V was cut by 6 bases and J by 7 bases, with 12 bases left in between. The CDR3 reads CASSRSRGGELFF. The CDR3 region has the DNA TGTGCCAGTAGCCGGTCGAGGGGCGGGGAGCTGTTTTTT.

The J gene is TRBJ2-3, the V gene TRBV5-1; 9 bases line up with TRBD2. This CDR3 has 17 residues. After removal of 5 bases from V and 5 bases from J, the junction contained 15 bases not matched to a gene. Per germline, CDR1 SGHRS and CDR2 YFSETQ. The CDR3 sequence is CASRRNPSGDPGDTQYF. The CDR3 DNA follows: TGCGCCAGCAGACGAAACCCTAGCGGGGACCCGGGAGATACGCAGTATTTT.

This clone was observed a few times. This CDR3 is CASQSSGGHTGELFF. CDR3 DNA: TGTGCCAGCCAGAGTAGCGGGGGGCACACCGGGGAGCTGTTTTTT. The rearrangement joins TRBV13 to TRBJ2-2; 10 bases agree with TRBD2. Germline V gene data show CDR1 as PRHDT and CDR2 as FYEKMQ (reference sequence). This CDR3 is 15 amino acids long. The V segment lost 8 bases and the J segment 3 bases; nucleotides outside the gene matches: 6.

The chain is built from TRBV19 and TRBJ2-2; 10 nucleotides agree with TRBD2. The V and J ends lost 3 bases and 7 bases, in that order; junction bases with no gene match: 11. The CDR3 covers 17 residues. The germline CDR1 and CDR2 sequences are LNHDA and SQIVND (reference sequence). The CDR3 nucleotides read TGTGCCAGTAGTATCGGCACACTAGCGGGGATGGGCGGGGAGCTGTTTTTT. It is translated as CASSIGTLAGMGGELFF. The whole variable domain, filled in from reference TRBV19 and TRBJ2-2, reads DGGITQSPKYLFRKEGQNVTLSCEQNLNHDAMYWYRQDPGQGLRLIYYSQIVNDFQKGDIAEGYSVSREKKESFPLTVTSAQKNPTAFYLCASSIGTLAGMGGELFFGEGSRLTVL.

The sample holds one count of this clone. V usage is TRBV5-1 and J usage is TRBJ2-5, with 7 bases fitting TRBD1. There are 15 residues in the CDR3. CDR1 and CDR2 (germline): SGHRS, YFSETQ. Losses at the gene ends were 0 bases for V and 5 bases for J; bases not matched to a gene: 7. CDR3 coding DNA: TGCGCCAGCAGCTTGGAGAACAGGGGTACGGAGACCCAGTACTTC. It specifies CASSLENRGTETQYF.

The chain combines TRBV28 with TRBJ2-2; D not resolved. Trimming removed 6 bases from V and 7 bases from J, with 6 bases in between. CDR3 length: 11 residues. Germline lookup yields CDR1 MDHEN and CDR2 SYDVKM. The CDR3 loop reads CASRDFGELFF. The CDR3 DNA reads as TGTGCCAGCAGGGATTTCGGGGAGCTGTTTTTT.

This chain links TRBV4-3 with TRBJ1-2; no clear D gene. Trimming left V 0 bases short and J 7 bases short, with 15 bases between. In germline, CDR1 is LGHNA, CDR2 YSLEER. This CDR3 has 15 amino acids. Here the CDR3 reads CASSQDRQRSGGYTF. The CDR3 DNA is TGCGCCAGCAGCCAAGATCGGCAGCGCAGTGGTGGCTACACCTTC.

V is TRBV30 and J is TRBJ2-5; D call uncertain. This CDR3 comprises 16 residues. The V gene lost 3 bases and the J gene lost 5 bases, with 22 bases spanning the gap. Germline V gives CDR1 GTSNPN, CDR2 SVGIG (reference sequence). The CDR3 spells CAWSREWVRLGETQYF. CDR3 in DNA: TGTGCCTGGAGCCGCGAATGGGTCAGGCTAGGGGAGACCCAGTACTTC. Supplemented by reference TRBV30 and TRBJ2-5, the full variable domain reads SQTIHQWPATLVQPVGSPLSLECTVEGTSNPNLYWYRQAAGRGLQLLFYSVGIGQISSEVPQNLSASRPQDRQFILSSKKLLLSDSGFYLCAWSREWVRLGETQYFGPGTRLLVL.

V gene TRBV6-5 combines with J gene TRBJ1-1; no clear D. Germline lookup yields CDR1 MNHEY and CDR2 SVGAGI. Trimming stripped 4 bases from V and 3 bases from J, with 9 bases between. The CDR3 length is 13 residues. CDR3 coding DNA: TGTGCCAGCAGTTTCTCGGGAGACACTGAAGCTTTCTTT. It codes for CASSFSGDTEAFF.

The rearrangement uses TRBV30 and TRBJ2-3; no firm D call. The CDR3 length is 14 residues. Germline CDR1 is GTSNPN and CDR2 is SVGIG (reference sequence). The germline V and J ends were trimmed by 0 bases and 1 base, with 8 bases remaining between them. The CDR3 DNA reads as TGTGCCTGGAGTGTAGCAGGAGGCACAGATACGCAGTATTTT. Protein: CAWSVAGGTDTQYF.

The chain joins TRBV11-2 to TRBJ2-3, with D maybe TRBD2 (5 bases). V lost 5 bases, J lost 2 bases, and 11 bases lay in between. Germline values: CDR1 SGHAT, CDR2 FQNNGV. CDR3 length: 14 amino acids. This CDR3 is CASSHWEHTDTQYF. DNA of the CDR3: TGTGCCAGCAGCCACTGGGAGCACACAGATACGCAGTATTTT.

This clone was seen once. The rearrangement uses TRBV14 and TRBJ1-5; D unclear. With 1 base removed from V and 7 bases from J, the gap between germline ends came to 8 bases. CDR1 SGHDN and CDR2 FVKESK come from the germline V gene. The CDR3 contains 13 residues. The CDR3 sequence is CASSQGMAQPQHF. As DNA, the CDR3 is TGTGCCAGCAGCCAAGGGATGGCCCAGCCCCAGCATTTT. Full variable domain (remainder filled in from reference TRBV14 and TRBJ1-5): EAGVTQFPSHSVIEKGQTVTLRCDPISGHDNLYWYRRVMGKEIKFLLHFVKESKQDESGMPNNRFLAERTGGTYSTLKVQPAELEDSGVYFCASSQGMAQPQHFGDGTRLSIL.

The CDR3 sequence: CASSQRGGQNGELFF. CDR3 coding DNA: TGTGCCAGCAGCCAACGAGGGGGCCAAAACGGGGAGCTGTTTTTT. The chain joins TRBV7-2 to TRBJ2-2; 7 bases line up with TRBD1. V trimming: 5 bases; J trimming: 7 bases; junction bases outside the gene matches: 10. Germline V gene sequence: CDR1 SGHTA, CDR2 FQGNSA. The CDR3 runs 15 residues.

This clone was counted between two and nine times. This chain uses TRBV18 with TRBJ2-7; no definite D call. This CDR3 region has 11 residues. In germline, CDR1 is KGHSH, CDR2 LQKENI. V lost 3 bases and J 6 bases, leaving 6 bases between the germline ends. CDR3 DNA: TGTGCCAGCTCACCTGACGTCGAGCAGTACTTC. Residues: CASSPDVEQYF.